The 3 T cell receptor beta chains below come from one sample, sequenced in a study of technical replicates of blood from a handful of donors. Produced via immunoSEQ multiplex PCR; TCRdb's table is partial and in-frame only. The sample includes just over 55,000 clones, around 93% seen only once; the top ten take about 4%. The sample taken for sequencing was PBMCs. Every receptor here comes from a human donor in good health. Some clones in this sample may be carry-over from other donors' samples.

The chain's CDR3 is CASRRAGGLLEQYF. The CDR3 DNA follows: TGTGCCAGCAGGCGAGCGGGAGGACTCCTGGAGCAGTACTTC. The V and J genes are TRBV13 and TRBJ2-7; TRBD2 agrees at 9 bases. CDR1 is PRHDT and CDR2 is FYEKMQ in the germline V gene (reference sequence). The junction had 10 bases not matched to a gene; V was cut back by 6 bases and J by 7 bases. The CDR3 covers 14 residues.

The J gene is TRBJ2-2, the V gene TRBV7-9, with D perhaps TRBD1 (6 bases). V was trimmed by 3 bases and J by 4 bases, leaving 12 bases between them. The V gene's germline CDR1 is SEHNR and CDR2 FQNEAQ (reference sequence). The CDR3 is made up of 15 amino acids. CDR3 loop: CASSFEGVSTGELFF. CDR3 nucleotides: TGTGCCAGCAGCTTTGAGGGGGTTAGCACCGGGGAGCTGTTTTTT. The variable domain in full, completed from reference TRBV7-9 and TRBJ2-2, reads DTGVSQNPRHKITKRGQNVTFRCDPISEHNRLYWYRQTLGQGPEFLTYFQNEAQLEKSRLLSDRFSAERPKGSFSTLEIQRTEQGDSAMYLCASSFEGVSTGELFFGEGSRLTVL.

This chain links TRBV2 with TRBJ2-3; 7 nucleotides line up with TRBD1. CDR1 is SNHLY, CDR2 FYNNEI, per germline. This CDR3 is 13 amino acids long. The trim removed 7 bases at V and 5 bases at J, leaving 6 bases unmatched. The CDR3 bases are TGTGCCAGCATGGCAGGGGGATTAGATACGCAGTATTTT. Translating gives CASMAGGLDTQYF.